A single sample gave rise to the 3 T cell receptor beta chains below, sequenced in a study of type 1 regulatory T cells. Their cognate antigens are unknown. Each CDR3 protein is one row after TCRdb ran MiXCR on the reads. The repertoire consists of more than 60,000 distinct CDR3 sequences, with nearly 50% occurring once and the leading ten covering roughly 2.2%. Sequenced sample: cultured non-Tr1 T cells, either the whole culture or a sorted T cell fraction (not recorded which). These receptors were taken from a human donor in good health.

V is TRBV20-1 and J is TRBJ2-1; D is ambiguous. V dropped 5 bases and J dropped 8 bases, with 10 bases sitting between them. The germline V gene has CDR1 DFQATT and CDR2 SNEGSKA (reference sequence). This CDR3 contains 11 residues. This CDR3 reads CSAAWSDEQFF. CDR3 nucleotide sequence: TGCAGTGCTGCGTGGTCGGATGAGCAGTTCTTC.

The CDR3 DNA is TGTGCCAGCAGCCAACCCACAGGGACCTATAATTCACCCCTCCACTTT. Residues: CASSQPTGTYNSPLHF. This sequence joins TRBV3-1 and TRBJ1-6; D may be TRBD1 (6 bases). The CDR3 contains 16 residues. Germline CDR1 LGHDT, CDR2 YNNKEL (reference sequence). Trimming stripped 2 bases from V and 2 bases from J, with 10 bases between.

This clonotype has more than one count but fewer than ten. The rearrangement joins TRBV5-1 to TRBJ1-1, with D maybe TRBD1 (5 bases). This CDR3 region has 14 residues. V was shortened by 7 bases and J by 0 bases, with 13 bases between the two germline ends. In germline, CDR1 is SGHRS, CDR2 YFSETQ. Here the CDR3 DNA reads TGCGCCAGCGGATCAGGGAATATGAACACTGAAGCTTTCTTT. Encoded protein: CASGSGNMNTEAFF.